The 25 T cell receptor beta chains below come from one sample, sequenced in a study of T cells in Graves' hyperthyroidism and ophthalmopathy. Researchers amplified the TCR beta CDR3 regions from RNA transcripts. When the TCR CDR3 underwent first-round RT-PCR, the HTBI primer set was used. One entry per CDR3 protein results from TCRdb running MiXCR on the multiplex PCR reads. The sample consists of around 340,000 distinct CDR3 sequences, about a sixth of them appearing once. Sample: blood. The receptor set was obtained from a woman aged 40 to 50 with Graves' ophthalmopathy.

At least ten counts were recorded for this clonotype. The chain has TRBV30 and TRBJ1-2, with 9 bases fitting TRBD1. Germline V gene sequence: CDR1 GTSNPN, CDR2 SVGIG (reference sequence). The CDR3 has 17 residues. V was clipped by 3 bases and J by 5 bases; unmatched bases: 16. This CDR3 reads CAWSTGTGYTFRYGYTF. The CDR3, as DNA: TGTGCCTGGAGCACCGGGACAGGGTATACATTCCGGTATGGCTACACCTTC.

This clonotype was counted a few times. V usage is TRBV11-1 and J usage is TRBJ1-1; TRBD1 matches 10 bases. Trimming at V came to 2 bases and at J to 1 base, leaving 4 bases not matched to a gene. The germline V gene has CDR1 SGHAT and CDR2 FQDESV (reference sequence). The CDR3 totals 16 residues. The CDR3 spells CASSLWDRGPNTEAFF. For the CDR3, the DNA is TGTGCCAGCAGCTTATGGGACAGGGGCCCGAACACTGAAGCTTTCTTT.

This chain joins TRBV12-3 or TRBV12-4 and TRBJ2-5; 7 bases fit TRBD1. The CDR3 totals 15 residues. The junction had 11 bases not matched to a gene; V was cut back by 6 bases and J by 4 bases. The CDR3 coding sequence is TGTGCCAGCAGCAAACGGACAGGCGGTCCAGAGACCCAGTACTTC. Translated, it gives CASSKRTGGPETQYF.

The chain links TRBV5-1 to TRBJ1-1, with a weak D call TRBD1 (5 bases). There are 13 residues in the CDR3. Germline assignment: CDR1 SGHRS and CDR2 YFSETQ. The V end lost 5 bases, the J end lost 6 bases, and 14 bases lay between the germline ends. CDR3 region: CASSIDSGAEAFF. For the CDR3, the DNA is TGCGCCAGCAGTATAGACTCGGGGGCTGAAGCTTTCTTT.

CDR3 protein: CASRKDGNQPQHF. CDR3 DNA: TGTGCCAGCAGGAAGGACGGGAATCAGCCCCAGCATTTT. This rearrangement joins TRBV6-1 to TRBJ1-5, with no clear D. CDR1 is MNHNS and CDR2 is SASEGT in the germline V gene. CDR3 length equals 13 residues. V lost 6 bases and J lost 4, with 10 bases in between.

Ten or more counts support this clonotype. The chain links TRBV12-3 or TRBV12-4 to TRBJ1-1; D gene uncertain. Trimming took off 3 bases at V and 4 bases at J, with 12 bases between the two ends. The CDR3 totals 14 residues. The CDR3, as DNA: TGTGCCAGCAGTTTTTCAGGTTTGGGCACTGAAGCTTTCTTT. Protein product: CASSFSGLGTEAFF.

This clonotype was detected ten times or more. V and J are TRBV13 and TRBJ2-4, with D possibly being TRBD1 (6 bases). The CDR3 is 20 residues long. From germline, CDR1 is PRHDT and CDR2 FYEKMQ (reference sequence). V lost 3 bases, J lost 1 base, and 25 bases lay in between. The DNA of the CDR3 is TGTGCCAGCAGCTTCTTCACGGGATTGGGGGCCTCCTTGGCCAAAAACATTCAGTACTTC. Its translation is CASSFFTGLGASLAKNIQYF.

This clonotype was counted many times. The chain is built from TRBV20-1 and TRBJ2-7, with 11 bases fitting TRBD2. Germline V gives CDR1 DFQATT, CDR2 SNEGSKA (reference sequence). The CDR3 runs to 15 residues. With V trimmed by 0 bases and J by 5 bases, 6 bases remained unmatched. The CDR3 region is CSARDLSGRAHEQYF. For the CDR3, the DNA is TGCAGTGCTAGAGATCTTAGCGGGAGGGCCCACGAGCAGTACTTC.

The table lists this clonotype with many counts. The chain carries TRBV19 and TRBJ2-5; 7 nucleotides agree with TRBD2. The trim removed 3 bases at V and 1 base at J, leaving 2 bases unmatched. The V gene's germline CDR1 is LNHDA and CDR2 SQIVND (reference sequence). CDR3 length: 14 amino acids. The CDR3: CASSMSGVQETQYF. For the CDR3, the DNA is TGTGCCAGTAGTATGAGCGGGGTCCAAGAGACCCAGTACTTC.

This clonotype was seen repeatedly, ten times or more. The chain couples TRBV5-8 to TRBJ1-2; 7 nucleotides line up with TRBD1. Losses at the gene ends were 1 base for V and 2 bases for J; bases not matched to a gene: 5. This CDR3 is 15 amino acids long. Germline V gene data show CDR1 as SGHTS and CDR2 as YDEGEE. CDR3 coding DNA: TGTGCCAGCAGCTTGCGGGGACAGACAAACTATGGCTACACCTTC. Amino acid sequence: CASSLRGQTNYGYTF.

This chain uses TRBV6-1 with TRBJ2-7; 9 bases line up with TRBD2. V shed 6 bases, J shed 3 bases, and the junction held 9 bases outside the gene matches. This CDR3 region has 15 residues. Germline V gene sequence: CDR1 MNHNS, CDR2 SASEGT. In DNA form, the CDR3 reads TGTGCCAGCAGGGGACTAGCCGAAATCCGCTACGAGCAGTACTTC. Amino acids: CASRGLAEIRYEQYF.

This clonotype was seen many times. The chain joins TRBV20-1 to TRBJ2-7, with D hard to call. The CDR3 covers 13 residues. Between the trimmed V and J ends, which lost 2 bases and 4 bases, there was a span of 12 bases. Germline loops: CDR1 DFQATT, CDR2 SNEGSKA (reference sequence). In DNA form, the CDR3 reads TGCAGTGCTAGACCCCAGGACCGATACGAGCAGTACTTC. Translation: CSARPQDRYEQYF.

This clonotype was picked up many times. V and J are TRBV10-1 and TRBJ2-2, with D possibly called TRBD1 or TRBD2 (6 bases each). Trimming shortened V by 5 bases and J by 0 bases, and 10 bases separated the two germline ends. Germline CDR1 and CDR2: WNHNN and SYGVQD (reference sequence). This CDR3 has 15 residues. The CDR3 DNA sequence: TGCGCCAGCAGTCCGGGGGCGTCGAACACCGGGGAGCTGTTTTTT. This codes for CASSPGASNTGELFF.

This clonotype has ten or more counts. The CDR3 DNA is TGTGCCAGCAGTTACCTCCAGGCAGGAGGCACCATATATTTT. Amino acid sequence: CASSYLQAGGTIYF. V and J are TRBV6-5 and TRBJ1-3; no definite D call. The CDR3 loop spans 14 amino acids. Trimming left V 2 bases short and J 9 bases short, with 14 bases between. Germline V gene lookup returns CDR1 MNHEY and CDR2 SVGAGI.

This clonotype was detected many times. Written as DNA, the CDR3 is TGTGCCAGCAGCTCGTACGGCTACGAGCAGTACTTC. As protein: CASSSYGYEQYF. The V gene is TRBV11-2, the J gene TRBJ2-7; the D is unclear. CDR3 length: 12 amino acids. V was pared by 4 bases and J by 3 bases, with 7 bases between. CDR1 is SGHAT and CDR2 is FQNNGV in the germline V gene.

This clonotype has ten or more counts. V gene TRBV11-2 combines with J gene TRBJ2-7, with D tentatively TRBD1 (5 bases). This CDR3 has 14 amino acids. CDR1 is SGHAT, CDR2 FQNNGV, per germline. V lost 4 bases to trimming and J lost 1 base, with 11 bases between them. CDR3 sequence (DNA): TGTGCCAGCAGCTCACCAGGGATTTCCTACGAGCAGTACTTC. This translates into CASSSPGISYEQYF. Full variable domain (remainder filled in from reference TRBV11-2 and TRBJ2-7): EAGVAQSPRYKIIEKRQSVAFWCNPISGHATLYWYQQILGQGPKLLIQFQNNGVVDDSQLPKDRFSAERLKGVDSTLKIQPAKLEDSAVYLCASSSPGISYEQYFGPGTRLTVT.

This clonotype was seen many times. The rearrangement joins TRBV12-3 or TRBV12-4 to TRBJ2-6; D is perhaps TRBD2 (6 bases). This CDR3 is 18 amino acids long. The germline V and J ends were trimmed by 3 bases and 4 bases, with 19 bases remaining between them. The CDR3 coding sequence is TGTGCCAGCAGTTTTTTCAGCGCGGGAACTGGCGGGGCCAACGTCCTGACTTTC. It is translated as CASSFFSAGTGGANVLTF.

This clonotype came up many times. The chain links TRBV6-1 to TRBJ1-1; D ambiguous. This CDR3 region has 11 residues. Per the germline V gene, CDR1 is MNHNS and CDR2 is SASEGT. The V and J ends lost 9 bases and 4 bases respectively, with 9 bases between them. CDR3 protein: CASARATEAFF. As DNA, the CDR3 is TGTGCCAGTGCCCGGGCCACTGAAGCTTTCTTT.

There are many counts of this clonotype. The chain is built from TRBV20-1 and TRBJ1-1; TRBD1 agrees at 11 bases. Per germline, CDR1 DFQATT and CDR2 SNEGSKA (reference sequence). The CDR3 is made up of 14 amino acids. The ends lost 2 bases at V and 10 bases at J; junction bases unmatched: 9. The chain's CDR3 is CSARTGGTGGVAFF. The CDR3 region has the DNA TGCAGTGCTAGAACCGGAGGGACAGGGGGTGTAGCTTTCTTT.

This clonotype was observed at least ten times. The chain combines TRBV12-3 or TRBV12-4 with TRBJ1-2, with D hard to call. This CDR3 is built from 12 residues. V lost 3 bases to trimming and J lost 8 bases, with 10 bases between them. The CDR3 here is CASSLGGSGYTF. The CDR3 DNA sequence: TGTGCCAGCAGTTTGGGAGGGAGCGGCTACACCTTC.

In its sample, this clonotype was seen many times. The rearrangement links TRBV20-1 to TRBJ2-7; TRBD1 matches 9 bases. CDR3 length: 15 amino acids. V lost 5 bases, J lost 4 bases, and 12 bases stayed unmatched. Per the germline V gene, CDR1 is DFQATT and CDR2 is SNEGSKA (reference sequence). Here the CDR3 reads CSAPTLGQGRYEQYF. The CDR3 DNA reads as TGCAGTGCTCCGACGTTGGGACAGGGTCGGTACGAGCAGTACTTC.

This clonotype was counted at least ten times. This chain links TRBV20-1 with TRBJ1-5, with TRBD1 identical over 7 bases. The CDR3 runs to 13 residues. With V trimmed by 7 bases and J by 0 bases, 3 bases remained unmatched. The germline gives CDR1 DFQATT, CDR2 SNEGSKA (reference sequence). CDR3 bases: TGCAGTGGACAGGGAATTAGCAATCAGCCCCAGCATTTT. Protein product: CSGQGISNQPQHF.

This clonotype was found many times. The chain uses TRBV12-3 or TRBV12-4 and TRBJ1-1; D perhaps matches TRBD1 (5 bases). The CDR3 totals 11 residues. V was shortened by 6 bases and J by 7 bases, with 9 bases between the two germline ends. For the CDR3, the DNA is TGTGCCAGCAGCCGACAGCTTGAAGCTTTCTTT. Its protein product is CASSRQLEAFF.

There are many counts of this clonotype. The rearrangement uses TRBV6-2 or TRBV6-3 and TRBJ2-7; no definite D call. The CDR3 has 15 amino acids. Germline CDR1 MNHEY, CDR2 SVGEGT. The V and J ends lost 6 bases and 0 bases respectively, with 15 bases between them. CDR3: CASSVAGLNSYEQYF. CDR3 nucleotide sequence: TGTGCCAGCAGCGTGGCAGGCTTGAACTCCTACGAGCAGTACTTC.

There are a few counts of this clonotype. The junction does not match germline at one end; this may be a read error. The chain uses TRBV3-1 and TRBJ2-5, with TRBD1 matching 8 bases. Germline V lookup: CDR1 LGHDT, CDR2 YNNKEL (reference sequence). The CDR3 totals 16 residues. The chain's CDR3 is CASSQDPQGAWETLYF. Written as DNA, the CDR3 is TGTGCCAGCAGCCAAGATCCCCAGGGGGCTTGGGAGACCCTGTACTTC.